This entry lists 23 T cell receptor beta chains sequenced from one sample in a study of tumor and adjacent non-tumor tissue in lung cancer. This sample's RNA came from whole unsorted tissue. More than 3 cm separated this lung sample from the edge of the tumor. The library came from three nested PCR rounds adapted from ARM-PCR protocols. From the multiplex PCR reads, TCRdb called clonotypes with MiXCR, one entry per CDR3 protein. The sample has some 100,000 distinct CDR3 sequences; under 65% are singletons. The source material was distant non-tumor lung tissue. Receptors were obtained from a man in his sixties with non-small cell lung cancer.

This CDR3 is CASSQDYAVRDTQYF. The CDR3, as DNA: TGTGCCAGCAGCCAAGATTATGCGGTAAGGGATACGCAGTATTTT. The V call is TRBV4-2, the J call TRBJ2-3; D is ambiguous. The CDR3 contains 15 residues. Germline V gene data show CDR1 as LGHNA and CDR2 as YNFKEQ. Trimming left V 0 bases short and J 6 bases short, with 13 bases between.

On this clonotype itself: The conserved phenylalanine or tryptophan normally closing the CDR3 is absent here, so this likely arose from a read error. The limits of the CDR3 on the DNA are not certain, so only TCRdb's listed CDR3 is given. The V and J genes are TRBV4-3 and TRBJ1-2; TRBD1 was called by the table and not checked on the DNA. Germline values: CDR1 LGHNA, CDR2 YSLEER. With termini counted, the CDR3 has 14 amino acids. CDR3 loop: CASSREGTGIGYIS.

As concerns this clonotype: This likely comes from a read error, as the CDR3 has no conserved phenylalanine or tryptophan at its end. The limits of the CDR3 on the DNA are not certain, so only TCRdb's listed CDR3 is given. The chain carries TRBV29-1 and TRBJ2-5; the table calls TRBD1, which could not be checked here. The V gene's germline CDR1 is SQVTM and CDR2 ANQGSEA. The CDR3 sequence runs 11 residues, both termini included. The CDR3 loop reads CSVGDTGTHYL.

To note about this clonotype: A read error may explain this, as a much larger clone is one base away. This chain connects TRBV6-2 or TRBV6-3 to TRBJ2-7; a weak D match, TRBD1 (5 bases). CDR1 is MNHEY, CDR2 SVGEGT, per germline. This CDR3 comprises 12 residues. The CDR3 protein is CASRDTGYGQYF. For the CDR3, the DNA is TGTGCCAGCAGAGATACAGGCTACGGGCAGTACTTC.

At least ten counts were recorded for this clonotype. V and J are TRBV29-1 and TRBJ2-7; D remains unclear. The CDR3 sequence is 11 residues long. CDR1 is SQVTM and CDR2 is ANQGSEA in the germline V gene. With 5 bases removed from V and 3 bases from J, the gap between germline ends came to 8 bases. Written as DNA, the CDR3 is TGCAGCGTTAGTCTGGTCTACGAGCAGTACTTC. Its protein product is CSVSLVYEQYF.

In this sample, this clonotype turned up many times. CDR3 region: CASSQYGRTGPANEQFF. The DNA of the CDR3 is TGCGCCAGCAGCCAATATGGTCGGACGGGCCCGGCGAATGAGCAGTTCTTC. The chain employs TRBV4-3 and TRBJ2-1; no definite D call. The CDR3 extends over 17 amino acids. Per the germline V gene, CDR1 is LGHNA and CDR2 is YSLEER. V lost 2 bases to trimming and J lost 7 bases, with 21 bases between them.

The gene calls are TRBV6-5 and TRBJ2-2; 7 bases are shared with TRBD2. The V gene's germline CDR1 is MNHEY and CDR2 SVGAGI. This CDR3 has 17 amino acids. With 9 bases clipped from V and 5 bases from J, the junction kept 18 bases outside the gene matches. The CDR3 is CASSTPLSGVATGELFF. The DNA for the CDR3 is TGTGCCAGTAGTACCCCCCTCAGCGGGGTAGCTACCGGGGAGCTGTTTTTT.

In this sample, this clonotype turned up a few times. Possible read error: a much larger clone is one base away. This sequence joins TRBV6-5 and TRBJ1-2, with TRBD1 as a possible D gene (6 bases). With 6 bases removed from V and 1 base from J, the gap between germline ends came to 12 bases. Germline V lookup: CDR1 MNHEY, CDR2 SVGAGI. This CDR3 comprises 14 residues. As DNA, the CDR3 is TGTGCCAGCAGACGGTACAGGGATAACTATGGCTACACCTTC. Its protein is CASRRYRDNYGYTF.

Note on this clonotype: This may arise from a read error, as a much more abundant clone is one base away. V usage is TRBV5-1 and J usage is TRBJ1-1; tentative D call: TRBD1 (6 bases). The germline V gene encodes CDR1 SGHRS and CDR2 YFSETQ. This CDR3 spans 16 amino acids. CDR3 in amino acids: CTSSLNEQGVTTEAFF. Here the CDR3 DNA reads TGCACCAGCAGCTTAAATGAACAGGGAGTCACGACTGAAGCTTTCTTT.

As concerns this clonotype: A read error is likely, as this CDR3 ends without the conserved phenylalanine or tryptophan. The chain carries TRBV20-1 and TRBJ1-5; D might be TRBD1 (6 bases). Trimming removed 3 bases at V and 3 bases at J, with 9 bases between. This CDR3 contains 13 residues. Germline CDR1 DFQATT, CDR2 SNEGSKA (reference sequence). In nucleotides, the CDR3 is TGCAGTGCTAGGGGGGACACCAATCAGCCCCAGCATTCT. Translating gives CSARGDTNQPQHS.

In the case of this clonotype: Its ends do not fully match the called genes, so a read error is possible. CDR3 sequence: CANSCEASGSFYEQYF. Here the CDR3 DNA reads TGTGCCAACAGTTGCGAAGCTAGCGGGAGCTTCTACGAGCAGTACTTC. V usage is TRBV6-7 and J usage is TRBJ2-7, with 10 positions matching TRBD2. TRBV6-7 is an open reading frame, and its role is uncertain. This CDR3 has 16 residues.

This clonotype came up a few times. A much larger clone differs by one base, so this may be a read error. The chain combines TRBV5-1 with TRBJ2-6; weak D call: TRBD2 (5 bases). The V gene's germline CDR1 is SGHRS and CDR2 YFSETQ. The CDR3 length is 16 residues. Deletions cut 9 bases from V and 1 base from J, with 17 bases between. The CDR3 is CAIATSGGSGANVLTF. The CDR3 bases are TGCGCCATCGCGACAAGCGGAGGTTCTGGGGCCAACGTCCTGACTTTC.

This clonotype was counted between two and nine times. A read error may be the cause here, since a much bigger clone is one base away. The chain is built from TRBV10-3 and TRBJ2-5, with 8 positions matching TRBD1. This CDR3 contains 12 residues. V gave up 3 bases and J gave up 7 bases; unmatched junction bases: 1. Germline values: CDR1 ENHRY, CDR2 SYGVKD. CDR3 bases: TGTGCCATCAGTGATGACAGGGGGACCCAGTACTTC. Translation gives CAISDDRGTQYF.

A single count supports this clonotype. A much larger clonotype is one base distant, so this may be a read error. The CDR3 is CASSLGGQGFGSDQPKHF. The DNA for the CDR3 is TGTGCCAGCAGCTTGGGGGGACAGGGTTTTGGGAGTGATCAGCCCAAGCATTTT. The V and J genes are TRBV5-4 and TRBJ1-5, with 9 bases identical to TRBD1. Germline assignment: CDR1 SGHNT and CDR2 YYREEE (reference sequence). The CDR3 has 18 amino acids. Using reference TRBV5-4 and TRBJ1-5 for the parts outside the CDR3, the full variable domain is ETGVTQSPTHLIKTRGQQVTLRCSSQSGHNTVSWYQQALGQGPQFIFQYYREEENGRGNFPPRFSGLQFPNYSSELNVNALELDDSALYLCASSLGGQGFGSDQPKHFGDGTRLSIL.

As to this clonotype: The CDR3 does not end in the conserved phenylalanine or tryptophan, so this is likely a read error. The chain is built from TRBV6-1 and TRBJ1-5; maybe TRBD1 (5 bases). Germline CDR1 is MNHNS and CDR2 is SASEGT. CDR3 length equals 14 residues. CDR3 in DNA: TGTGCCAGCACGGGGGGGACCAGCAGTCAGCCCCAGCATCTT. Its translation: CASTGGTSSQPQHL.

V and J are TRBV4-2 and TRBJ1-2, with no clear D. The CDR3 is 16 amino acids. The germline V and J ends were trimmed by 4 bases and 13 bases, with 28 bases remaining between them. Germline V gives CDR1 LGHNA, CDR2 YNFKEQ. CDR3: CASSPSSGEANYGCTF. Here the CDR3 DNA reads TGTGCCAGCAGCCCCAGTTCTGGGGAAGCGAACTATGGTTGCACCTTC.

This clonotype has just one count. This chain connects TRBV29-1 to TRBJ2-5, with D tentatively TRBD2 (6 bases). The CDR3 has 12 amino acids. CDR1 SQVTM and CDR2 ANQGSEA come from the germline V gene. DNA of the CDR3: TGCTGTGTTGGAAGCGGGCAAGAGACCCAGTACTTC. Its protein product is CCVGSGQETQYF.

Worth noting for this clonotype: One junction end does not reproduce the germline sequence, and a read error may be involved. This CDR3 is CSASGTSGMLINEQYF. The CDR3 DNA sequence: TGCAGTGCTAGCGGGACTAGCGGGATGTTGATAAACGAGCAATACTTC. The V gene is TRBV20-1, the J gene TRBJ2-7; TRBD2 aligns across 13 bases. Germline values: CDR1 DFQATT, CDR2 SNEGSKA (reference sequence). CDR3 size: 16 residues.

Comment on this clonotype: This may stem from a read error, because a much larger clone lies one nucleotide away. The J gene is TRBJ2-7, the V gene TRBV4-2; TRBD2 agrees at 7 bases. The V gene's germline CDR1 is LGHNA and CDR2 YNFKEQ. The CDR3 extends over 15 amino acids. CDR3 in DNA: TGTGCCAGCAGCCGAACCCTGAACCTGGCGGGGGAGCTGTACTTC. Translated: CASSRTLNLAGELYF.

Note on this clonotype: A read error may account for a junction end that differs from germline. This chain joins TRBV12-3 or TRBV12-4 and TRBJ2-7; TRBD2 matches 10 bases. This CDR3 spans 14 amino acids. The CDR3 here is CASNPGTSVHDQYF. The CDR3 DNA sequence: TGTGCCAGCAATCCCGGGACTAGCGTCCACGATCAGTACTTC.

A few counts support this clonotype. V is TRBV7-3 and J is TRBJ2-1; 10 positions match TRBD1. J gave up 0 bases and V 9 bases, and 14 bases lay outside the gene matches. Germline V gene sequence: CDR1 SGHTA, CDR2 FQGTGA. The CDR3 totals 18 residues. CDR3: CARYSGTGATPSYNEQFF. The CDR3 bases are TGTGCCAGATATTCTGGGACAGGGGCCACCCCCTCCTACAATGAGCAGTTCTTC.

Comments on this clonotype: This CDR3 fails to terminate in the conserved phenylalanine or tryptophan, so it likely reflects a read error. The limits of the CDR3 on the DNA are not certain, so only TCRdb's listed CDR3 is given. This chain connects TRBV11-3 to TRBJ2-1; the table's D call, TRBD2, was not checked against the DNA. The CDR3 is made up of 14 amino acids, end residues included. CDR1 is SGHNT and CDR2 is YENEEA in the germline V gene. The CDR3 loop reads CASRGTTTSTEQYL.

The genes are TRBV12-3 or TRBV12-4 and TRBJ2-6, with D perhaps matching TRBD1 or TRBD2 (5 bases each). V was cut by 3 bases and J by 9 bases, with 21 bases left in between. The CDR3 is made up of 17 amino acids. DNA of the CDR3: TGTGCCAGCAGTTTTTCCGGGGCCCTCTCTTGGGTCAACGTCCTGACTTTC. Translation gives CASSFSGALSWVNVLTF.